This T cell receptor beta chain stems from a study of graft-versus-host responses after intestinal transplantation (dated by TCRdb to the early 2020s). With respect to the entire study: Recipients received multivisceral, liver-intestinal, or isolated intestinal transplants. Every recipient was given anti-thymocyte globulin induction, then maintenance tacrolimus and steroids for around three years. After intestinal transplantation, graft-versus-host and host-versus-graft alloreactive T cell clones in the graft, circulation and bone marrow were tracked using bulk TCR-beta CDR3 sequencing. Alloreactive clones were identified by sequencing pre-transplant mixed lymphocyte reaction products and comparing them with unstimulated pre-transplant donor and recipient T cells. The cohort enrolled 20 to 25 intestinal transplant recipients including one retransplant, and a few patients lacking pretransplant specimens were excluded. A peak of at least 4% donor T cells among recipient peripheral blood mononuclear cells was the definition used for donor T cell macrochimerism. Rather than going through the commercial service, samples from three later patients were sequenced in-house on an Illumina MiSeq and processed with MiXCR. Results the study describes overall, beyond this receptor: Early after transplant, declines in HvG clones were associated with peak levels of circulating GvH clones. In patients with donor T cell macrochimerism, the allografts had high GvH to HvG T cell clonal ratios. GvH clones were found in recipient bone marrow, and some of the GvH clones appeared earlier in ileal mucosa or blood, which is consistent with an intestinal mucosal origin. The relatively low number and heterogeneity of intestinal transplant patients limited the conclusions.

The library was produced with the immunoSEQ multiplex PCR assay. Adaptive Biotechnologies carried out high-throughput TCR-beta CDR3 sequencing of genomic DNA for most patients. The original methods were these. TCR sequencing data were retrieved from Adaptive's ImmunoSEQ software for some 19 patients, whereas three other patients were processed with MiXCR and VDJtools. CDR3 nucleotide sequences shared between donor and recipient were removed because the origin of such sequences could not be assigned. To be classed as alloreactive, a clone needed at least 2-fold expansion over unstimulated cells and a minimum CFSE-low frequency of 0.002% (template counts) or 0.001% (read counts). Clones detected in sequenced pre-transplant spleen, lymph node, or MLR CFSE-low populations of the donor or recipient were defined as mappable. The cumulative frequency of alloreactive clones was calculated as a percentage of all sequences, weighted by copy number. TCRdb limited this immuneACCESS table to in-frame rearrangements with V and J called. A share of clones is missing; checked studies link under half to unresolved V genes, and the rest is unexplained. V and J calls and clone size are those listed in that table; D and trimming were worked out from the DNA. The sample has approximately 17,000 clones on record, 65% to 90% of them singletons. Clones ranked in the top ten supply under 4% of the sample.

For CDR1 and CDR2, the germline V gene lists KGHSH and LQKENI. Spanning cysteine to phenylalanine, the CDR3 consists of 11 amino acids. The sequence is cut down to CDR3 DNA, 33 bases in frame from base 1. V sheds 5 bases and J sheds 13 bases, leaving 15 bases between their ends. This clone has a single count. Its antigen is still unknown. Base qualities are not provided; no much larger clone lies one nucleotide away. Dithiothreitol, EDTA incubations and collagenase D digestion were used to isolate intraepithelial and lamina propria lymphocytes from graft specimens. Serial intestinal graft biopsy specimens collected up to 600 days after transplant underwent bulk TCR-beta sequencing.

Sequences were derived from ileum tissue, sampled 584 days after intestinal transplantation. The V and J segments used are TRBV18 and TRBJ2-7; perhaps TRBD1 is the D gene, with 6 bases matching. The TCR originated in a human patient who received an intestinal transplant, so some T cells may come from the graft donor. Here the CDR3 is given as CASSNRDMFYF. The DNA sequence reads TGTGCCAGCTCAAACCGGGACATGTTCTACTTC.